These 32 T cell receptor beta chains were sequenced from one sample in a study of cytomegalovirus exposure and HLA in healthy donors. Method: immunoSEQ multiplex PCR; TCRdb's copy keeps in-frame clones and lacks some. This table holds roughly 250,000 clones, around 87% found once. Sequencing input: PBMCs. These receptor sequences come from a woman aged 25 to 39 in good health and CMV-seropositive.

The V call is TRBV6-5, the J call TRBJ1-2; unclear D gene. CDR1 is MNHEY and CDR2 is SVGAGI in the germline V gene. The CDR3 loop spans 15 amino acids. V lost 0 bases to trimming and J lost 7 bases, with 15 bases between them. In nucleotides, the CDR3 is TGTGCCAGCAGTTACTCGATTGGTCCAAGAGGTGGCTACACCTTC. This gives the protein CASSYSIGPRGGYTF.

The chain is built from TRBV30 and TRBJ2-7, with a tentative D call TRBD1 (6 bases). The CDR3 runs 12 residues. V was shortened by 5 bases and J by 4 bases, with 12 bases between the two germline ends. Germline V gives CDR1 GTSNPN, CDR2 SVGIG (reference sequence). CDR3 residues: CAWATGPYEQYF. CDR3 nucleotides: TGTGCCTGGGCCACAGGGCCATACGAGCAGTACTTC.

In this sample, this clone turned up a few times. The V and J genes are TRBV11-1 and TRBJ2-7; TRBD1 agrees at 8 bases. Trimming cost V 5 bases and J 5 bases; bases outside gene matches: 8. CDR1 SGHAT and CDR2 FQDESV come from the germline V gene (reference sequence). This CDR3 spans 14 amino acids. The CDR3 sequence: CASSLRDRSHEQYF. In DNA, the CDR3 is TGTGCCAGCAGCCTCCGGGACAGGAGCCACGAGCAGTACTTC.

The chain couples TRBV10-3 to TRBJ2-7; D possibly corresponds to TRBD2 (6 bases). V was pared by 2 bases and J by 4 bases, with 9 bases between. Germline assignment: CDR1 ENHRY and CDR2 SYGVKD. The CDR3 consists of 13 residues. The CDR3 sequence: CAISERRGYEQYF. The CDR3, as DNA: TGTGCCATCAGTGAGAGGAGGGGTTACGAGCAGTACTTC.

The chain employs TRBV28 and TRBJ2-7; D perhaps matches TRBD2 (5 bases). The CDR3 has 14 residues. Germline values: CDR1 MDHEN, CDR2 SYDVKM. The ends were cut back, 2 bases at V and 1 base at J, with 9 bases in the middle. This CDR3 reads CASSLISESYEQYF. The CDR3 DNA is TGTGCCAGCAGTTTAATTAGCGAATCCTACGAGCAGTACTTC.

CDR3 bases: TGTGCCAGCAGCGTATCGGGAGGGGCCAATCAGCCCCAGCATTTT. This sequence encodes CASSVSGGANQPQHF. The gene calls are TRBV9 and TRBJ1-5; TRBD1 might be the D (5 bases). The CDR3 covers 15 residues. The germline V gene has CDR1 SGDLS and CDR2 YYNGEE. V shed 1 base and J shed 3 bases, with 11 bases lying between them.

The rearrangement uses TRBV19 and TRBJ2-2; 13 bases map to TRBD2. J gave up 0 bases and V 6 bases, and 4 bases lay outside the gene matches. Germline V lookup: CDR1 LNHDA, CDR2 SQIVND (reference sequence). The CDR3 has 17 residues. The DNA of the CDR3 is TGTGCCAGTAGCGGGACTAGCGGGACTTCGAACACCGGGGAGCTGTTTTTT. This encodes CASSGTSGTSNTGELFF.

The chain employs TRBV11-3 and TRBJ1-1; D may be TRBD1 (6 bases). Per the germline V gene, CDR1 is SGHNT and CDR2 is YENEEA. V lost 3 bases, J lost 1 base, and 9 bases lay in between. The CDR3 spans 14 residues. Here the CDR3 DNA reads TGTGCCAGCAGCTTCACAGGGACGAACACTGAAGCTTTCTTT. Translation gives CASSFTGTNTEAFF.

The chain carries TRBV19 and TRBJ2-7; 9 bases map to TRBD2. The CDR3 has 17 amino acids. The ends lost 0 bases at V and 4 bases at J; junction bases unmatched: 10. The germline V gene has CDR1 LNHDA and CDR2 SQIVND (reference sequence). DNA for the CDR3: TGTGCCAGTAGTATAGACTCCCATAGCGGGAGATCTTACGAGCAGTACTTC. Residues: CASSIDSHSGRSYEQYF.

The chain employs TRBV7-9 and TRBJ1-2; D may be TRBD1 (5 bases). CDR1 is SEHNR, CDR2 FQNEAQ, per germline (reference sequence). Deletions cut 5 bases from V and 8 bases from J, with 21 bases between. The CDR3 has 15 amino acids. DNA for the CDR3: TGTGCCAGCAGCCCCGTAGGCAGGGAAGTATTAGGCTACACCTTC. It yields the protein CASSPVGREVLGYTF.

For the CDR3, the DNA is TGTGCCAGCAGCTATGACAGGGGCGTCCACAATGAGCAGTTCTTC. This sequence encodes CASSYDRGVHNEQFF. The chain combines TRBV5-6 with TRBJ2-1, with TRBD1 identical over 8 bases. Germline CDR1 reads SGHDT; CDR2 reads YYEEEE. With 3 bases clipped from V and 5 bases from J, the junction kept 7 bases outside the gene matches. The CDR3 sequence is 15 residues long.

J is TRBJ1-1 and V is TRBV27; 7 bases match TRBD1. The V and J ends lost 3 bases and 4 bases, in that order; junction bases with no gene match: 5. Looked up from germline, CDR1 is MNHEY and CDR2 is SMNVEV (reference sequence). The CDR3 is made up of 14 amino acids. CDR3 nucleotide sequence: TGTGCCAGCAGTTTTCGCGCAGGGGGCACTGAAGCTTTCTTT. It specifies CASSFRAGGTEAFF.

The CDR3: CASSPTSWQGSHYGYTF. In nucleotides, the CDR3 is TGCGCCAGCAGCCCCACCTCGTGGCAGGGGTCTCACTATGGCTACACCTTC. This chain joins TRBV5-1 and TRBJ1-2; D is perhaps TRBD1 (6 bases). V lost 4 bases and J 3 bases, leaving 22 bases between the germline ends. Per the germline V gene, CDR1 is SGHRS and CDR2 is YFSETQ. The CDR3 totals 17 residues.

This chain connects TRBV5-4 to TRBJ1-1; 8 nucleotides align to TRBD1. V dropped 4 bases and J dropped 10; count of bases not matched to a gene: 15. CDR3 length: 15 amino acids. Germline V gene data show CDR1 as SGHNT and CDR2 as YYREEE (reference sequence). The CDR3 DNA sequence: TGTGCCAGCAGCGTTGCCGGGACAGGCCCTCCGGGAGCTTTCTTT. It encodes CASSVAGTGPPGAFF.

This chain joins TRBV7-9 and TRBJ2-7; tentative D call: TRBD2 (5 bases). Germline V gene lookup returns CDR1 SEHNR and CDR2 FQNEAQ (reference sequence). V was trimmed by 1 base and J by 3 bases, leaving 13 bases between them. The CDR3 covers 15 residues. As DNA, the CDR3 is TGTGCCAGCAGCTTAGATGGATGGAGGAACTACGAGCAGTACTTC. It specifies CASSLDGWRNYEQYF.

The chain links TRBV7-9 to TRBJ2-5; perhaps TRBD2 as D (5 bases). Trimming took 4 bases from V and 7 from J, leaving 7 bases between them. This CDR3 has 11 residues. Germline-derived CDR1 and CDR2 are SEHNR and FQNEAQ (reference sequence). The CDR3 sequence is CASSSGVTQYF. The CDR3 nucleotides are TGTGCCAGCAGCTCCGGGGTGACCCAGTACTTC.

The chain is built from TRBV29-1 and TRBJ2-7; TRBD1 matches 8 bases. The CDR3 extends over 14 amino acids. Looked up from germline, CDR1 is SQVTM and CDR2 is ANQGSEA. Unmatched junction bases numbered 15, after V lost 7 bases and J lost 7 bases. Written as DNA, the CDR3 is TGCAGCGCGATCTTGGGGACAGGACTGGGGGAGCAGTACTTC. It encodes CSAILGTGLGEQYF.

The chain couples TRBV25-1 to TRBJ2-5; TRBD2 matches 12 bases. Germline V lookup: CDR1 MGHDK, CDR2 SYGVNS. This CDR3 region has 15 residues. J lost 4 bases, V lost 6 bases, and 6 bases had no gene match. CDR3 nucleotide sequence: TGTGCCAGCAGCGAGACTAGCGGGAGTTCAGAGACCCAGTACTTC. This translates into CASSETSGSSETQYF. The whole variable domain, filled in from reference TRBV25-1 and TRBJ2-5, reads EADIYQTPRYLVIGTGKKITLECSQTMGHDKMYWYQQDPGMELHLIHYSYGVNSTEKGDLSSESTVSRIRTEHFPLTLESARPSHTSQYLCASSETSGSSETQYFGPGTRLLVL.

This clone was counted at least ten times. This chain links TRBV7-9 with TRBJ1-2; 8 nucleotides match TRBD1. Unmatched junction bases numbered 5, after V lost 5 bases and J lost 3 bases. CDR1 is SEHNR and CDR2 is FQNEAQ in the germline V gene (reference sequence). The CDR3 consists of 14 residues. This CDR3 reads CASSPGQGDYGYTF. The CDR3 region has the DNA TGTGCCAGCAGCCCCGGACAGGGCGACTATGGCTACACCTTC.

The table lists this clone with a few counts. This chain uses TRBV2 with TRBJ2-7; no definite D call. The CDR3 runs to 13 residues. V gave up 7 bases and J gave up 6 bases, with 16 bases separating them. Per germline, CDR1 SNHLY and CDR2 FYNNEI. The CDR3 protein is CASNYLASGEQYF. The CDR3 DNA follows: TGTGCCAGCAATTATTTGGCTTCGGGCGAGCAGTACTTC.

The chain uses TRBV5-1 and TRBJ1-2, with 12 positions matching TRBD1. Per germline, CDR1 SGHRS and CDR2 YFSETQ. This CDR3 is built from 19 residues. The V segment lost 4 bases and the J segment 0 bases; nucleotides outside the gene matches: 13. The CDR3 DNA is TGCGCCAGCAGCACCTCGGGCGGGACAGGGGGCGCCTCTAACTATGGCTACACCTTC. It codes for CASSTSGGTGGASNYGYTF.

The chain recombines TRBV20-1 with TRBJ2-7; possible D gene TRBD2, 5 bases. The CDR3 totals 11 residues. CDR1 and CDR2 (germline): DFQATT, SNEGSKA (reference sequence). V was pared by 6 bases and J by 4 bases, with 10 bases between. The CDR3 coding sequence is TGCAGTGCCGCCACTAGTTACGAGCAGTACTTC. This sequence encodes CSAATSYEQYF.

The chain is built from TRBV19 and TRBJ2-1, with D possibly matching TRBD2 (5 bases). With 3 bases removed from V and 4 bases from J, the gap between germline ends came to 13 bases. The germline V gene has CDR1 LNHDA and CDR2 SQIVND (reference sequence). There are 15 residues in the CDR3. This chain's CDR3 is CASSIISGSYNEQFF. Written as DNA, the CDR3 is TGTGCCAGTAGTATCATCAGCGGTTCTTACAATGAGCAGTTCTTC.

The CDR3 sequence: CASSESAAQETQYF. In DNA, the CDR3 is TGCGCCAGCAGTGAGTCAGCGGCACAAGAGACCCAGTACTTC. The chain joins TRBV10-1 to TRBJ2-5, with D possibly being TRBD2 (5 bases). There are 14 residues in the CDR3. Germline CDR1 reads WNHNN; CDR2 reads SYGVQD (reference sequence). V lost 0 bases and J lost 2, with 7 bases in between.

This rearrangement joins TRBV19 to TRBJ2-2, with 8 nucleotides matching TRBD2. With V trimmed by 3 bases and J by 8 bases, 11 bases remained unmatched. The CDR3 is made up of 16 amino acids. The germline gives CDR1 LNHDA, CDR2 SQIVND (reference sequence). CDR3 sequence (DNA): TGTGCCAGTAGTATGGGTAGCGGGACTTTTACTGGGGAGCTGTTTTTT. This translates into CASSMGSGTFTGELFF.

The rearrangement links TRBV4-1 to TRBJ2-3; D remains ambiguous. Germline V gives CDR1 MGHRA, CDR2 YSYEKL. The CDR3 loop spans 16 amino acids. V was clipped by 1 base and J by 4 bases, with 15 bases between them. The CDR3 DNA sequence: TGCGCCAGCAGCCAAGTAAACTTAGTCCAGGCAGATACGCAGTATTTT. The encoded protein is CASSQVNLVQADTQYF.

The CDR3: CASSGGQGEQYF. The CDR3 region has the DNA TGTGCCAGCAGTGGCGGACAGGGCGAGCAGTACTTC. The chain couples TRBV6-1 to TRBJ2-7; 8 bases fit TRBD1. The CDR3 contains 12 residues. CDR1 and CDR2 (germline): MNHNS, SASEGT. The V segment lost 4 bases and the J segment 6 bases; nucleotides outside the gene matches: 2.

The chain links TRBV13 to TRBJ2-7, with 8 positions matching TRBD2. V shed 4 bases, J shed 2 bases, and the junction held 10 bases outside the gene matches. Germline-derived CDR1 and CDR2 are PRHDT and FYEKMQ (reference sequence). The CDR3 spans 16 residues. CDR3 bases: TGTGCCAGCAGCTCTTTGACGACTAGCGAGACCTACGAGCAGTACTTC. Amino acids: CASSSLTTSETYEQYF.

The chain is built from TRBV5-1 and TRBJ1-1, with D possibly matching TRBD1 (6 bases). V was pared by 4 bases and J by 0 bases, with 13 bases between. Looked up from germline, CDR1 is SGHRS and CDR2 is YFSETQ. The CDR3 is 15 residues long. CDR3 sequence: CASSPGGGLNTEAFF. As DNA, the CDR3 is TGCGCCAGCAGCCCCGGTGGGGGCCTGAACACTGAAGCTTTCTTT.

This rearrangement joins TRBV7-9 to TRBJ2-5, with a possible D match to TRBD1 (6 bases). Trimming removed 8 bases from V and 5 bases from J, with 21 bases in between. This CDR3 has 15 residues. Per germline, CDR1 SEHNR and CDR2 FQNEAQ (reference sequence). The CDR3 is CASGALQGRLETQYF. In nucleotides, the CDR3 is TGTGCCAGCGGGGCTTTACAGGGCCGGTTGGAGACCCAGTACTTC.

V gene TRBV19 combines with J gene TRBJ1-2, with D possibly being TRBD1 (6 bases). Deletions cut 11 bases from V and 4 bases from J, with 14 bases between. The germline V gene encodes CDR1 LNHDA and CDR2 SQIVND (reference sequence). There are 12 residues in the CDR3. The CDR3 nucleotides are TGTGCCTCCCGGACAGACCTCTATGGCTACACCTTC. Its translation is CASRTDLYGYTF. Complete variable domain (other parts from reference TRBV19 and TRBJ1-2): DGGITQSPKYLFRKEGQNVTLSCEQNLNHDAMYWYRQDPGQGLRLIYYSQIVNDFQKGDIAEGYSVSREKKESFPLTVTSAQKNPTAFYLCASRTDLYGYTFGSGTRLTVV.

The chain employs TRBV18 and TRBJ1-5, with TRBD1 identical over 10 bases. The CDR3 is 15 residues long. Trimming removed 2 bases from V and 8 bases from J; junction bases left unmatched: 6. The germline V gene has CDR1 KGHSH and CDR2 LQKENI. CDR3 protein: CASSPSTGGVEPQHF. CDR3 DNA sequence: TGTGCCAGCTCACCATCGACAGGGGGCGTGGAGCCCCAGCATTTT.